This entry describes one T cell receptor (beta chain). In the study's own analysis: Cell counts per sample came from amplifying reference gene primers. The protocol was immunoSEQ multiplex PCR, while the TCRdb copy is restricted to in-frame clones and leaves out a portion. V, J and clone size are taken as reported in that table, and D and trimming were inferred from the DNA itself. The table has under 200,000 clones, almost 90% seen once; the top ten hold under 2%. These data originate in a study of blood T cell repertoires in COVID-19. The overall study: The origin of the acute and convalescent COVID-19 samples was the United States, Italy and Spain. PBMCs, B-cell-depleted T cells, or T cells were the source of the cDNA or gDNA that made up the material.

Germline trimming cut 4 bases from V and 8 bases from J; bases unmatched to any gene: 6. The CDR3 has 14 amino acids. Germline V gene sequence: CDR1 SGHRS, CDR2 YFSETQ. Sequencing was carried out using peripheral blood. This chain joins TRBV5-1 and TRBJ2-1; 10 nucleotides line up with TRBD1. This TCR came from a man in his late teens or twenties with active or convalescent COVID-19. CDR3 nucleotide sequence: TGCGCCAGCAGCCGGACAGGGGGAGCGGATGAGCAGTTCTTC. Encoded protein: CASSRTGGADEQFF.